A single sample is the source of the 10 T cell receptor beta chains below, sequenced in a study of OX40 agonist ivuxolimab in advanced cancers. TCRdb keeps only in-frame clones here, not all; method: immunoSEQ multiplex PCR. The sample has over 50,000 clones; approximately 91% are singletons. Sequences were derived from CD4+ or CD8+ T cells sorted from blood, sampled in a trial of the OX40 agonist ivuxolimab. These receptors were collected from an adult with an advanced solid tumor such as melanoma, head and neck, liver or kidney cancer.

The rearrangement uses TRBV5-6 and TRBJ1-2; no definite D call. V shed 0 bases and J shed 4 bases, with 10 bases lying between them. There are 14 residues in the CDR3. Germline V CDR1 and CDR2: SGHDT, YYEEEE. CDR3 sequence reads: CASSLGTGIYGYTF. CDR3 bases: TGTGCCAGCAGCTTGGGGACGGGTATCTATGGCTACACCTTC.

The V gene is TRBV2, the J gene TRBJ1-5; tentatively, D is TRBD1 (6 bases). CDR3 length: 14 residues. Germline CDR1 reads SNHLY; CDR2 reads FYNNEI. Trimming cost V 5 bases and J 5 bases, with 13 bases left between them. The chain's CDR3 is CASSPLQGDQPQHF. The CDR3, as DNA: TGTGCCAGCAGTCCACTACAGGGAGATCAGCCCCAGCATTTT.

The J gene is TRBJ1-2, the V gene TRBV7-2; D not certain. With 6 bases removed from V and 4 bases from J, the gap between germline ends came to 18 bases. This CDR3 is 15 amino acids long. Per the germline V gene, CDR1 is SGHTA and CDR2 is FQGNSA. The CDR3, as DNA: TGTGCCAGCAGGTCCCCCAACGCGGGGATCTATGGCTACACCTTC. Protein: CASRSPNAGIYGYTF.

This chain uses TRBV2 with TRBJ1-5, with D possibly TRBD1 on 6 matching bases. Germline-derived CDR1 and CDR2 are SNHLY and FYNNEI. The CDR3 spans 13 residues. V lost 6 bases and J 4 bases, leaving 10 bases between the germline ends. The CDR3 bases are TGTGCCAGCAGAGCCGACAGGAATCAGCCCCAGCATTTT. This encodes CASRADRNQPQHF.

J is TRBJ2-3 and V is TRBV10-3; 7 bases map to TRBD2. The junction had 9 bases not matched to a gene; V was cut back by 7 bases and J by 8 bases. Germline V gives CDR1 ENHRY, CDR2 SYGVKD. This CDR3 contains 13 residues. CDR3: CAITAGERGTQYF. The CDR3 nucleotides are TGTGCCATCACGGCGGGGGAACGGGGTACGCAGTATTTT.

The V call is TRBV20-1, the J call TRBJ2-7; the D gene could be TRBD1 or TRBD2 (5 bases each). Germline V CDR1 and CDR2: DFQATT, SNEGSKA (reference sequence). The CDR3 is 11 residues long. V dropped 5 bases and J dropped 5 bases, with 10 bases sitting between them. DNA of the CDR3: TGCAGTGCTCCAGAGGGGAACGAGCAGTACTTC. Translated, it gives CSAPEGNEQYF.

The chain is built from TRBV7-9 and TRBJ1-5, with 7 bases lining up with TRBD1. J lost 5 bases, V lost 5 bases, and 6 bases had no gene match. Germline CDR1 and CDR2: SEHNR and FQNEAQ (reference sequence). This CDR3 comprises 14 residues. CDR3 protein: CASSQTGFDQPQHF. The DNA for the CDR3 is TGTGCCAGCAGCCAGACAGGGTTCGATCAGCCCCAGCATTTT.

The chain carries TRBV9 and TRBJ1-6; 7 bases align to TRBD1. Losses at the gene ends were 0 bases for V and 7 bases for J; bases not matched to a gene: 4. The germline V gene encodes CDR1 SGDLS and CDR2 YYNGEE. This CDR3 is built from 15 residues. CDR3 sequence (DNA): TGTGCCAGCAGCGTAGGGGGGACAGTCAATTCACCCCTCCACTTT. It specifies CASSVGGTVNSPLHF.

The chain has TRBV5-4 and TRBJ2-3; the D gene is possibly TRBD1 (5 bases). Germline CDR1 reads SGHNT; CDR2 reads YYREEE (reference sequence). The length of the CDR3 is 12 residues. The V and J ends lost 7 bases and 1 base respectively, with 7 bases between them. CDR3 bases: TGTGCCAGCGGGGCGGGCACAGATACGCAGTATTTT. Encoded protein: CASGAGTDTQYF.

CDR3 coding DNA: TGTGCCAGTAGTTCGCGGTCCCTATTGGGGGGCTACACCTTC. This gives the protein CASSSRSLLGGYTF. This chain joins TRBV19 and TRBJ1-2; D not resolved. CDR1 is LNHDA, CDR2 SQIVND, per germline (reference sequence). Trimming shortened V by 5 bases and J by 8 bases, and 18 bases separated the two germline ends. This CDR3 comprises 14 residues.